Listed here are 29 T cell receptor beta chains from one sample, sequenced in a study of blood T cell repertoires in COVID-19. Some clones are missing from TCRdb's copy, which holds only in-frame ones; the method was immunoSEQ multiplex PCR. The repertoire holds about 200,000 clones, with around 90% as singletons. Sequencing input: peripheral blood. The receptors here all came from a man aged 45-65 years with acute or convalescent COVID-19.

This chain joins TRBV10-3 and TRBJ1-3; D unresolved. Looked up from germline, CDR1 is ENHRY and CDR2 is SYGVKD. The CDR3 contains 13 residues. V lost 7 bases, J lost 1 base, and 8 bases lay in between. CDR3 sequence: CAITSGSGNTIYF. CDR3 DNA: TGTGCCATCACCTCGGGGTCTGGAAACACCATATATTTT.

This clone appeared once. The chain recombines TRBV5-1 with TRBJ1-5, with a tentative D call TRBD1 (6 bases). The V gene lost 4 bases and the J gene lost 1 base, with 12 bases spanning the gap. CDR1 is SGHRS and CDR2 is YFSETQ in the germline V gene. The CDR3 totals 15 residues. CDR3 DNA: TGCGCCAGCAGCCCAGGACAGCCCAGCAATCAGCCCCAGCATTTT. Its protein product is CASSPGQPSNQPQHF.

This clone appeared once. The genes are TRBV20-1 and TRBJ1-2; perhaps TRBD1 as D (5 bases). The V end lost 3 bases, the J end lost 4 bases, and 6 bases lay between the germline ends. Germline CDR1 reads DFQATT; CDR2 reads SNEGSKA (reference sequence). The CDR3 consists of 11 residues. CDR3 amino acids: CSASDSYGYTF. DNA of the CDR3: TGCAGTGCTAGCGACAGCTATGGCTACACCTTC.

The rearrangement uses TRBV2 and TRBJ1-1; D remains ambiguous. Deletions cut 7 bases from V and 3 bases from J, with 12 bases between. Germline V gene lookup returns CDR1 SNHLY and CDR2 FYNNEI. The CDR3 is 13 residues long. The DNA for the CDR3 is TGTGCCAGCACCGCGACTCGGGACACTGAAGCTTTCTTT. Translation gives CASTATRDTEAFF. Looking up the rest from reference TRBV2 and TRBJ1-1 gives the full variable domain: EPEVTQTPSHQVTQMGQEVILRCVPISNHLYFYWYRQILGQKVEFLVSFYNNEISEKSEIFDDQFSVERPDGSNFTLKIRSTKLEDSAMYFCASTATRDTEAFFGQGTRLTVV.

This rearrangement joins TRBV5-6 to TRBJ1-2, with D tentatively TRBD1 (6 bases). Looked up from germline, CDR1 is SGHDT and CDR2 is YYEEEE. CDR3 length: 16 amino acids. V was clipped by 0 bases and J by 0 bases, with 12 bases between them. CDR3 in DNA: TGTGCCAGCAGCTTGGCCACAGGGTCCCCTAACTATGGCTACACCTTC. Amino acids: CASSLATGSPNYGYTF.

The chain employs TRBV29-1 and TRBJ2-2, with 12 bases identical to TRBD2. This CDR3 contains 15 residues. The V and J ends lost 6 bases and 2 bases, in that order; junction bases with no gene match: 4. The germline CDR1 and CDR2 sequences are SQVTM and ANQGSEA. The CDR3: CSVPSGGVNTGELFF. The DNA of the CDR3 is TGCAGCGTACCTAGCGGGGGGGTTAACACCGGGGAGCTGTTTTTT.

The rearrangement joins TRBV4-3 to TRBJ1-3; the match to TRBD1 covers 7 bases. After removal of 0 bases from V and 2 bases from J, the junction contained 1 base not matched to a gene. The CDR3 covers 15 residues. Germline-derived CDR1 and CDR2 are LGHNA and YSLEER. The chain's CDR3 is CASSQEGQPGNTIYF. For the CDR3, the DNA is TGCGCCAGCAGCCAAGAGGGACAGCCTGGAAACACCATATATTTT.

This clone was seen repeatedly, ten times or more. This chain connects TRBV7-9 to TRBJ1-1, with 9 positions matching TRBD1. CDR3 length: 13 amino acids. Germline V gives CDR1 SEHNR, CDR2 FQNEAQ (reference sequence). The ends lost 5 bases at V and 7 bases at J; junction bases unmatched: 5. The CDR3 loop reads CASSVGTGREAFF. As DNA, the CDR3 is TGTGCCAGCAGCGTCGGGACAGGGCGTGAAGCTTTCTTT.

This chain connects TRBV9 to TRBJ2-2; TRBD2 matches at 7 bases. The CDR3 totals 15 residues. The germline CDR1 and CDR2 sequences are SGDLS and YYNGEE. The trim removed 4 bases at V and 4 bases at J, leaving 7 bases unmatched. CDR3 sequence: CASSFSGEGTGELFF. The CDR3 bases are TGTGCCAGCAGCTTCTCGGGGGAGGGCACCGGGGAGCTGTTTTTT.

This chain connects TRBV2 to TRBJ2-3; D gene ambiguous. V shed 4 bases and J shed 1 base, with 12 bases lying between them. The CDR3 contains 15 residues. From germline, CDR1 is SNHLY and CDR2 FYNNEI. The CDR3 reads CASSAPPSRTDTQYF. CDR3 DNA: TGTGCCAGCAGTGCGCCGCCGAGTCGCACAGATACGCAGTATTTT.

The genes are TRBV24-1 and TRBJ1-1; TRBD1 matches 7 bases. The germline V gene has CDR1 KGHDR and CDR2 SFDVKD. The V segment lost 7 bases and the J segment 2 bases; nucleotides outside the gene matches: 3. CDR3 length: 13 amino acids. CDR3 in amino acids: CATRDRSNTEAFF. The CDR3 nucleotides read TGTGCCACCAGGGACAGGTCAAACACTGAAGCTTTCTTT.

V usage is TRBV5-1 and J usage is TRBJ2-1, with 12 bases lining up with TRBD2. The CDR3 spans 15 residues. Trimming at V came to 2 bases and at J to 4 bases, leaving 1 base not matched to a gene. Germline lookup yields CDR1 SGHRS and CDR2 YFSETQ. In DNA, the CDR3 is TGCGCCAGCAGCTTCACTAGCGGGAGGTACAATGAGCAGTTCTTC. Translated: CASSFTSGRYNEQFF.

This chain connects TRBV10-3 to TRBJ2-1; TRBD1 matches 11 bases. The V gene end was trimmed by 8 bases and the J gene end by 16 bases; junction bases not matched to a gene: 19. From germline, CDR1 is ENHRY and CDR2 SYGVKD. CDR3 length: 15 residues. The chain's CDR3 is CAIGLRDRGESGVFF. The CDR3 DNA reads TGTGCCATCGGACTCCGGGACAGGGGGGAATCAGGGGTATTCTTC.

V and J are TRBV7-2 and TRBJ1-2; D may be TRBD1 (5 bases). Trimming took off 2 bases at V and 8 bases at J, with 18 bases between the two ends. The germline V gene encodes CDR1 SGHTA and CDR2 FQGNSA. There are 15 residues in the CDR3. CDR3 residues: CASSLSTRDSHGYTF. Written as DNA, the CDR3 is TGTGCCAGCAGCTTAAGCACCCGGGACTCCCACGGCTACACCTTC. Full variable domain (outside the CDR3, taken from reference TRBV7-2 and TRBJ1-2): GAGVSQSPSNKVTEKGKDVELRCDPISGHTALYWYRQSLGQGLEFLIYFQGNSAPDKSGLPSDRFSAERTGGSVSTLTIQRTQQEDSAVYLCASSLSTRDSHGYTFGSGTRLTVV.

The chain combines TRBV7-8 with TRBJ2-2, with 7 bases matching TRBD1. CDR1 is SGHVS, CDR2 FQNEAQ, per germline. The V gene end was trimmed by 5 bases and the J gene end by 6 bases; junction bases not matched to a gene: 6. The CDR3 has 14 amino acids. The CDR3 DNA follows: TGTGCCAGCAGCCAAGGACAGGTGGCCGGGGAGCTGTTTTTT. Translating it yields CASSQGQVAGELFF.

The chain recombines TRBV28 with TRBJ1-6; weak D call: TRBD1 (5 bases). Germline lookup yields CDR1 MDHEN and CDR2 SYDVKM. Between the trimmed V and J ends, which lost 5 bases and 7 bases, there was a span of 15 bases. This CDR3 contains 15 residues. In DNA, the CDR3 is TGTGCCAGCAGTGTTTCCCGGGGGGGAAATTCACCCCTCCACTTT. Protein: CASSVSRGGNSPLHF.

The V call is TRBV28, the J call TRBJ1-5; 8 bases align to TRBD1. This CDR3 region has 14 residues. With 5 bases clipped from V and 6 bases from J, the junction kept 6 bases outside the gene matches. Germline V CDR1 and CDR2: MDHEN, SYDVKM. This CDR3 reads CASSPGQGGQPQHF. The CDR3 DNA reads TGTGCCAGCAGTCCAGGACAGGGAGGTCAGCCCCAGCATTTT.

V and J are TRBV28 and TRBJ2-3; perhaps TRBD2 as D (6 bases). This CDR3 is built from 17 residues. Between the trimmed V and J ends, which lost 3 bases and 4 bases, there was a span of 20 bases. Germline V gene sequence: CDR1 MDHEN, CDR2 SYDVKM. CDR3 nucleotides: TGTGCCAGCAGTTTGGAGGGTACCCTTGTTTCGGCAGATACGCAGTATTTT. Residues: CASSLEGTLVSADTQYF.

The rearrangement uses TRBV5-1 and TRBJ2-1; D gene ambiguous. V lost 5 bases, J lost 4 bases, and 7 bases lay in between. From germline, CDR1 is SGHRS and CDR2 YFSETQ. This CDR3 contains 12 residues. DNA for the CDR3: TGCGCCAGCAGAAACGGGTACAATGAGCAGTTCTTC. Amino acid sequence: CASRNGYNEQFF.

The chain links TRBV19 to TRBJ2-5, with D perhaps TRBD1 (6 bases). CDR1 and CDR2 from the germline V gene are LNHDA and SQIVND (reference sequence). The CDR3 totals 15 residues. The V end was cut by 1 base, the J end by 1 base, with 10 bases between. The CDR3 DNA follows: TGTGCCAGTAGTATAGGCCCGGACAGCCAAGAGACCCAGTACTTC. Its translation is CASSIGPDSQETQYF.

This chain connects TRBV18 to TRBJ1-3; D gene ambiguous. V lost 2 bases and J lost 0, with 14 bases in between. CDR3 length: 17 amino acids. Germline V gives CDR1 KGHSH, CDR2 LQKENI. CDR3 nucleotides: TGTGCCAGCTCACCATTGGGCCTTTTAAGCTCTGGAAACACCATATATTTT. It is translated as CASSPLGLLSSGNTIYF.

The chain employs TRBV7-9 and TRBJ2-5; 10 nucleotides agree with TRBD2. The CDR3 is 17 amino acids. Trimming cost V 4 bases and J 2 bases; bases outside gene matches: 10. Germline CDR1 SEHNR, CDR2 FQNEAQ (reference sequence). CDR3 region: CASSSWGTSGAQETQYF. CDR3 nucleotide sequence: TGTGCCAGCAGCTCGTGGGGCACTAGCGGGGCTCAAGAGACCCAGTACTTC.

This clone was seen just once. The rearrangement joins TRBV7-9 to TRBJ2-5, with 12 bases fitting TRBD2. V lost 8 bases and J lost 5; bases outside the gene matches: 9. CDR1 and CDR2 (germline): SEHNR, FQNEAQ (reference sequence). The CDR3 runs to 15 residues. This CDR3 reads CASFLTSGGGETQYF. The CDR3 DNA sequence: TGTGCCAGCTTCCTGACTAGCGGGGGTGGTGAGACCCAGTACTTC.

CDR3 sequence (DNA): TGTGCCAGCAGTTTATCCAGTTGGGCTTCACCCCTCCACTTT. The encoded protein is CASSLSSWASPLHF. The genes are TRBV27 and TRBJ1-6; D remains ambiguous. V shed 0 bases and J shed 9 bases, with 9 bases lying between them. Germline CDR1 reads MNHEY; CDR2 reads SMNVEV (reference sequence). The length of the CDR3 is 14 residues.

This chain connects TRBV14 to TRBJ2-5; D remains unclear. V gave up 1 base and J gave up 2 bases, with 8 bases separating them. This CDR3 spans 14 amino acids. CDR1 and CDR2 (germline): SGHDN, FVKESK. The CDR3 is CASSQGATQETQYF. The DNA of the CDR3 is TGTGCCAGCAGCCAAGGGGCAACTCAAGAGACCCAGTACTTC.

The CDR3 sequence is CASSPGAVYTQETQYF. CDR3 nucleotide sequence: TGTGCCAGCAGCCCTGGGGCCGTCTACACGCAAGAGACCCAGTACTTC. The rearrangement joins TRBV14 to TRBJ2-5; D is perhaps TRBD1 (5 bases). This CDR3 comprises 16 residues. CDR1 and CDR2 (germline): SGHDN, FVKESK. V lost 4 bases and J lost 2, with 17 bases in between.

The CDR3 DNA sequence: TGTGCCAGCAGCCAGGGCGGGATATACGAAAAACTGTTTTTT. Its translation: CASSQGGIYEKLFF. The chain links TRBV3-1 (or the pseudogene TRBV3-2) to TRBJ1-4, with D unclear. The CDR3 runs to 14 residues. From germline, CDR1 is LGHDT and CDR2 YNNKEL (reference sequence). V lost 3 bases, J lost 8 bases, and 13 bases lay in between.

The rearrangement uses TRBV28 and TRBJ1-4; D may be TRBD1 (6 bases). The CDR3 totals 15 residues. CDR1 is MDHEN, CDR2 SYDVKM, per germline. Trimming took off 2 bases at V and 5 bases at J, with 12 bases between the two ends. CDR3 protein: CASSLVGDNNEKLFF. CDR3 DNA: TGTGCCAGCAGTTTAGTCGGGGACAACAATGAAAAACTGTTTTTT.

The gene calls are TRBV14 and TRBJ2-7; TRBD2 aligns across 8 bases. Trimming cost V 4 bases and J 4 bases; bases outside gene matches: 9. The CDR3 runs to 15 residues. Germline V gene data show CDR1 as SGHDN and CDR2 as FVKESK. CDR3 nucleotide sequence: TGTGCCAGCAGCCCCCGAAGGGCGGGAGGTTACGAGCAGTACTTC. This translates into CASSPRRAGGYEQYF.